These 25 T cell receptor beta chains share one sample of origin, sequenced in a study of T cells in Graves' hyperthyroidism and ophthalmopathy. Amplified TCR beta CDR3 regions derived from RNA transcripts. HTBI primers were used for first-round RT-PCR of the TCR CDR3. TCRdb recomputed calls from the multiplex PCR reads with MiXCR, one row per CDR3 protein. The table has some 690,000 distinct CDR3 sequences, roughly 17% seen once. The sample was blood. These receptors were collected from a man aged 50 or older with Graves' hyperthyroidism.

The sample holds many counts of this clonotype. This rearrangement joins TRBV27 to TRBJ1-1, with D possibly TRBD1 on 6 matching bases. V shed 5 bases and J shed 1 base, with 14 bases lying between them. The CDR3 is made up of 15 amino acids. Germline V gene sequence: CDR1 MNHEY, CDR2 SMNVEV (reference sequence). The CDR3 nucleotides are TGTGCCAGCAGTCCTGTACAGGGATGGAACACTGAAGCTTTCTTT. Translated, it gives CASSPVQGWNTEAFF.

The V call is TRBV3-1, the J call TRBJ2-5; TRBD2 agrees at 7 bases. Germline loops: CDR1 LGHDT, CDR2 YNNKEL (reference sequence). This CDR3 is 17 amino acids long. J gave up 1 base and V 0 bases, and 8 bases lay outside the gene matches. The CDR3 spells CASSQETGRERQETQYF. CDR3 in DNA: TGTGCCAGCAGCCAAGAGACGGGGCGGGAGCGCCAAGAGACCCAGTACTTC.

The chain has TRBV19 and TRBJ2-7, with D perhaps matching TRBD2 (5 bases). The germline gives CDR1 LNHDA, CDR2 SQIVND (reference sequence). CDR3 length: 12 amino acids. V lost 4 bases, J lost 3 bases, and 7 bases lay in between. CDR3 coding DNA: TGTGCCAGTAGTACGGGATTCTACGAGCAGTACTTC. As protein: CASSTGFYEQYF.

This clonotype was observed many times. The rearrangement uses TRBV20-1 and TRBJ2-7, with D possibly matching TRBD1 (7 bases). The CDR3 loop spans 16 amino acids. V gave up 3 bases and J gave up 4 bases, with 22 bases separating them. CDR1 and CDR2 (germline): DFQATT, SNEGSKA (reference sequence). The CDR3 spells CSASDTGAGGRYEQYF. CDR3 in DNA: TGCAGTGCTAGCGATACAGGGGCTGGGGGGCGTTACGAGCAGTACTTC.

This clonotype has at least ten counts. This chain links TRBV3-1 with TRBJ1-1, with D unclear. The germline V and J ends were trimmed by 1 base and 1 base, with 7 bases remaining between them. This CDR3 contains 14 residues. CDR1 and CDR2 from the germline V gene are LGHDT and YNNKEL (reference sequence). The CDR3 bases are TGTGCCAGCAGCCAAGGGCAAGAGAACACTGAAGCTTTCTTT. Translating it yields CASSQGQENTEAFF.

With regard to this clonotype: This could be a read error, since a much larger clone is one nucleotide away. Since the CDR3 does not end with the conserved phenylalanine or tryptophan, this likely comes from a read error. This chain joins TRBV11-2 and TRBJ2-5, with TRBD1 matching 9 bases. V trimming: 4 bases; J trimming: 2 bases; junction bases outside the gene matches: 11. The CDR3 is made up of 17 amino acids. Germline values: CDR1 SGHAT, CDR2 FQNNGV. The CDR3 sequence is CASSSIPRDREQETQYL. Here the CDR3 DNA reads TGTGCCAGCAGCTCTATTCCCCGGGACAGGGAACAAGAGACCCAGTACCTC.

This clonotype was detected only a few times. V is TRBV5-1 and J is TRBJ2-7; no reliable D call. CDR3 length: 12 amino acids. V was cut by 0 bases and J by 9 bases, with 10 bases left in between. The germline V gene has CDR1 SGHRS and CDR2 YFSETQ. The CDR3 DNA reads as TGCGCCAGCAGCTTGGGTGATGACACGCAGTACTTC. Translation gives CASSLGDDTQYF.

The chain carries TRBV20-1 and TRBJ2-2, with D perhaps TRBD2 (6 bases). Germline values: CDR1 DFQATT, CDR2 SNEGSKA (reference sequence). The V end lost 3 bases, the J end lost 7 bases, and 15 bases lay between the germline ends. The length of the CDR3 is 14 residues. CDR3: CSASLSGWVGELFF. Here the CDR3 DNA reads TGCAGTGCTAGTCTAAGCGGGTGGGTCGGGGAGCTGTTTTTT.

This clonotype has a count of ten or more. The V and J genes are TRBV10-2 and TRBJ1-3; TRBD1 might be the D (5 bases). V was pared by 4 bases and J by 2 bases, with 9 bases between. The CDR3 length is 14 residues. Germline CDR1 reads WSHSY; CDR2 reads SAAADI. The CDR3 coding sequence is TGCGCCAGCAGTGCTTCGACAGCTGGAAACACCATATATTTT. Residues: CASSASTAGNTIYF.

The CDR3 here is CASPGTPGANEQFF. DNA for the CDR3: TGTGCCAGCCCCGGGACCCCGGGGGCCAATGAGCAGTTCTTC. The gene calls are TRBV5-5 and TRBJ2-1; D tentatively fits TRBD1 or TRBD2 (6 bases each). V dropped 7 bases and J dropped 6 bases, with 17 bases sitting between them. The CDR3 is 14 residues long. Germline CDR1 reads SGHKS; CDR2 reads YYEKEE (reference sequence).

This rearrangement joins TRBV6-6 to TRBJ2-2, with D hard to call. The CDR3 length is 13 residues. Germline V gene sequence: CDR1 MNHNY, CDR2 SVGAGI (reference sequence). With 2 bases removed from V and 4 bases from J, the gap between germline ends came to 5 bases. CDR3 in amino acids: CASSYRFTGELFF. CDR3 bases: TGTGCCAGCAGTTACAGGTTCACCGGGGAGCTGTTTTTT.

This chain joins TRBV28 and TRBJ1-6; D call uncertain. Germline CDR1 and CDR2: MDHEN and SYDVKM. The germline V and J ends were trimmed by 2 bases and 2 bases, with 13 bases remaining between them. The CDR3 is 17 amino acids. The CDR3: CASSLVDPGTYNSPLHF. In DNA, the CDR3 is TGTGCCAGCAGTTTAGTGGACCCCGGCACCTATAATTCACCCCTCCACTTT.

The CDR3 region is CASSYGTLFF. CDR3 DNA sequence: TGTGCCAGCAGTTACGGTACACTGTTCTTC. V gene TRBV6-2 or TRBV6-3 combines with J gene TRBJ2-1; D is uncertain. Per the germline V gene, CDR1 is MNHEY and CDR2 is SVGEGT. V lost 2 bases, J lost 15 bases, and 8 bases lay in between. The CDR3 has 10 amino acids.

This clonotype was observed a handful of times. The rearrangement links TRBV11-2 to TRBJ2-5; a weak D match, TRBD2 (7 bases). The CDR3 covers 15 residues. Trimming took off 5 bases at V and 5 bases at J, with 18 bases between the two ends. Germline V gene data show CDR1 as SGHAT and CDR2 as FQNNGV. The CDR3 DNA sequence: TGTGCCAGCAGCACCTACCGGGGGAGGGGGGAGACCCAGTACTTC. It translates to CASSTYRGRGETQYF.

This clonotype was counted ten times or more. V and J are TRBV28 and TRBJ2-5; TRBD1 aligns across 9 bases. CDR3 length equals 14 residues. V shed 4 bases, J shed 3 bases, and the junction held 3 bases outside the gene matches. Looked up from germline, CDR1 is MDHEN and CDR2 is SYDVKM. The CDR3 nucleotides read TGTGCCAGCAGTTCTTGGACAGGGGAAGAGACCCAGTACTTC. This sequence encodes CASSSWTGEETQYF.

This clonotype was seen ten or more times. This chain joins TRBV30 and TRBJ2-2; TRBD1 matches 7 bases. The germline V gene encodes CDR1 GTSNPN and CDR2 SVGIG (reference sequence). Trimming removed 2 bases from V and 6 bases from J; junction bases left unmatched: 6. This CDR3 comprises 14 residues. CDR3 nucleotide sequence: TGTGCCTGGAGTACAGGGGTAGGGTCCGGGGAGCTGTTTTTT. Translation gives CAWSTGVGSGELFF.

CDR3 sequence (DNA): TGTGCCAGCAGTGAATTTGAGACTAGCGGGCATCAAGAGACCCAGTACTTC. As protein: CASSEFETSGHQETQYF. The chain carries TRBV6-1 and TRBJ2-5; 10 bases line up with TRBD2. Per the germline V gene, CDR1 is MNHNS and CDR2 is SASEGT. The CDR3 extends over 17 amino acids. The trim removed 2 bases at V and 2 bases at J, leaving 8 bases unmatched.

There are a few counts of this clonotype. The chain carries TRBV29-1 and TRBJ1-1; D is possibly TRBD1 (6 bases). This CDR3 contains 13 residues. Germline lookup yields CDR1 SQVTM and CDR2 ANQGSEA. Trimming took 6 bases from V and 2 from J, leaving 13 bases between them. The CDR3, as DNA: TGCAGCGTGCTACAGGGTTATAACACTGAAGCTTTCTTT. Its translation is CSVLQGYNTEAFF.

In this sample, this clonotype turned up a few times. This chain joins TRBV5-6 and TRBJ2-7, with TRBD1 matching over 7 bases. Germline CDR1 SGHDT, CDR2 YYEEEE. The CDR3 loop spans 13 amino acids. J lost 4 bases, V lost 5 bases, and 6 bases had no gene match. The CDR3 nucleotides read TGTGCCAGCAGGATGACAGGGTTTTACGAGCAGTACTTC. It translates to CASRMTGFYEQYF.

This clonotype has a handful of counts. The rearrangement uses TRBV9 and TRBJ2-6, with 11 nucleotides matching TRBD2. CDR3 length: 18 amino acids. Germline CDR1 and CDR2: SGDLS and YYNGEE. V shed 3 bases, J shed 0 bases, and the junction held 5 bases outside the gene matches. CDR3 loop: CASSAGLAAISGANVLTF. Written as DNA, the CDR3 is TGTGCCAGCAGCGCGGGACTAGCGGCCATCTCTGGGGCCAACGTCCTGACTTTC.

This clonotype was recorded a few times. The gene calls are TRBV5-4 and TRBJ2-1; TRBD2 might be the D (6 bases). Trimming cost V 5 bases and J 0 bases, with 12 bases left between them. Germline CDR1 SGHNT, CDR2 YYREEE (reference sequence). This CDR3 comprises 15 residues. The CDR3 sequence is CASRLAVGSYNEQFF. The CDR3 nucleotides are TGTGCCAGCAGATTAGCGGTCGGCTCCTACAATGAGCAGTTCTTC.

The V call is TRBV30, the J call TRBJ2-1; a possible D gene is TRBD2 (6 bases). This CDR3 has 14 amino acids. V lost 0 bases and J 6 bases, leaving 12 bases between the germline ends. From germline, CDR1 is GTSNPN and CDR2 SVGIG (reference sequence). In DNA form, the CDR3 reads TGTGCCTGGAGTGTTCTGACTAGGCTCAATGAGCAGTTCTTC. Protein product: CAWSVLTRLNEQFF.

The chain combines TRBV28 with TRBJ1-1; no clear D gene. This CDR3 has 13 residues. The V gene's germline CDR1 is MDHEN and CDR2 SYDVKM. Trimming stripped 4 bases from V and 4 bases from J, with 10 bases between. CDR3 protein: CASSSVRRTEAFF. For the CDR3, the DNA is TGTGCCAGCAGTTCGGTCCGCCGCACTGAAGCTTTCTTT.

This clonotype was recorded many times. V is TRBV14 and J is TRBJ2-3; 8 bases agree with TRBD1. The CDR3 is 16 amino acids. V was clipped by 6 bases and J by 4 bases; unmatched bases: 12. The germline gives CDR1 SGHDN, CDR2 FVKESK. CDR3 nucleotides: TGTGCCAGCAGGAGGACAGGGAAGAGTGTGGCAGATACGCAGTATTTT. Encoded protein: CASRRTGKSVADTQYF.

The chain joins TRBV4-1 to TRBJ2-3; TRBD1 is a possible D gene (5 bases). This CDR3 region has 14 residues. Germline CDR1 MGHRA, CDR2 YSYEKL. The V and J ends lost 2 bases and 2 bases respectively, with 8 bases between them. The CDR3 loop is CASSQSGITDTQYF. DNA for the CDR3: TGCGCCAGCAGCCAATCAGGGATCACAGATACGCAGTATTTT.